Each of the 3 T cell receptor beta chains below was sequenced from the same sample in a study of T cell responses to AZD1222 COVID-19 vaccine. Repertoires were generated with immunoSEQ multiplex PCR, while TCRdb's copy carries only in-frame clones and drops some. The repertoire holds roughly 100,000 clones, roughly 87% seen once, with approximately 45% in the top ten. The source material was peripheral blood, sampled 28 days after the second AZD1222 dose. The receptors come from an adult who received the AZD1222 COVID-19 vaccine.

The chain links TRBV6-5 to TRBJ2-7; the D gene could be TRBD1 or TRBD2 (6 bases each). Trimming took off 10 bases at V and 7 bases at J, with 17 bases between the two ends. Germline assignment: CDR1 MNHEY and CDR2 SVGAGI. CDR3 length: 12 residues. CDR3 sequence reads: CATRFRGGEQYF. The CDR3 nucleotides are TGTGCCACCCGATTTCGAGGGGGGGAGCAGTACTTC.

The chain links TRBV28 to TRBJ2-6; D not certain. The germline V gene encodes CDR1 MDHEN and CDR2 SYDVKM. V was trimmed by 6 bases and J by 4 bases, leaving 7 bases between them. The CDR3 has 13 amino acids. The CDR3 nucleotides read TGTGCCAGCAGCCCAATCGGGGCCAACGTCCTGACTTTC. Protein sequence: CASSPIGANVLTF.

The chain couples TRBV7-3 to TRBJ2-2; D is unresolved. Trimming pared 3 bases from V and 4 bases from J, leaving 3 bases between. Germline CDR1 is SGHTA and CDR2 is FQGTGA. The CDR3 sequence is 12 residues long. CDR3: CASSFGTGELFF. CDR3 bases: TGTGCCAGCAGCTTTGGCACCGGGGAGCTGTTTTTT.